These T cell receptor beta chains were read from a single sample in a study of T cell responses to AZD1222 COVID-19 vaccine. Only in-frame clones appear in the TCRdb table, and some are missing; sequencing was by immunoSEQ multiplex PCR. This sample has tens of thousands of clones, with about three quarters found just once. The material was peripheral blood, obtained 28 days after the second dose of the MenACWY control vaccine. The receptors derive from an adult who received the MenACWY meningococcal vaccine as a control. The CDR3 runs from the conserved cysteine through the conserved F or W. The D gene is left open where the match is weak. Clone sizes are given selectively: once, few, many, or a class where the clone is expanded.

size,D,V,J,CDR3,DNA
NA,TRBD1,TRBV18,TRBJ2-7,CASSGQGLEQYF,TGTGCCAGCTCGGGACAGGGCTTAGAACAGTACTTC
NA,NA,TRBV21-1,TRBJ2-2,CASPHPDRGRCTGELFF,TGTGCCAGCCCACATCCGGACAGGGGACGGTGCACCGGGGAGCTGTTTTTT
NA,TRBD2,TRBV7-9,TRBJ2-1,CASSLRGGNYNEQFF,TGTGCCAGCAGCTTACGGGGGGGCAATTACAATGAGCAGTTCTTC
NA,NA,TRBV5-8,TRBJ1-2,CASSLGYGYTF,TGTGCCAGCAGCTTGGGATATGGCTACACCTTC
few,TRBD2,TRBV7-3,TRBJ2-1,CASSPQAGGPSNEQFF,TGTGCCAGCAGCCCCCAAGCGGGAGGGCCATCCAATGAGCAGTTCTTC
NA,NA,TRBV19,TRBJ1-5,CASSTLGHQPQHF,TGTGCCAGTAGTACTCTTGGGCACCAGCCCCAGCATTTT
NA,NA,TRBV10-2,TRBJ1-4,CASSEVPSGEKLFF,TGCGCCAGCAGTGAGGTCCCCTCGGGTGAAAAACTGTTTTTT
NA,TRBD1,TRBV7-9,TRBJ1-1,CASSSGGEAFF,TGTGCCAGCAGCTCAGGGGGGGAAGCTTTCTTT
NA,NA,TRBV5-1,TRBJ1-6,CASSPIGQGNSPLHF,TGCGCCAGCAGCCCTATCGGGCAGGGTAATTCACCCCTCCACTTT
few,NA,TRBV7-9,TRBJ1-1,CASSQRSSGEAFF,TGTGCCAGCAGCCAGAGAAGTTCAGGTGAAGCTTTCTTT
NA,NA,TRBV18,TRBJ2-5,CASSLWTGQETQYF,TGTGCCAGCTCACTCTGGACGGGTCAAGAGACCCAGTACTTC
NA,NA,TRBV1,TRBJ2-1,CTRAGLAHPRSSYNEQFF,TGCACCAGGGCGGGACTAGCGCACCCTAGGAGCTCCTACAATGAGCAGTTCTTC
NA,NA,TRBV12-3/TRBV12-4,TRBJ1-3,CASSRTLGNTIYF,TGTGCCAGCAGTCGGACCTTGGGAAACACCATATATTTT
few,NA,TRBV19,TRBJ2-3,CASSIAGSTDTQYF,TGTGCCAGTAGTATAGCCGGGAGTACAGATACGCAGTATTTT
NA,NA,TRBV10-3,TRBJ2-3,CAISEGRGTDTQYF,TGTGCCATCAGTGAGGGCAGAGGGACAGATACGCAGTATTTT
NA,NA,TRBV4-3,TRBJ1-1,CASSQDSRSTEAFF,TGCGCCAGCAGCCAAGACTCTCGGAGCACTGAAGCTTTCTTT
NA,NA,TRBV5-1,TRBJ1-1,CASSLGGGANTEAFF,TGCGCCAGCAGCTTGGGTGGAGGGGCGAACACTGAAGCTTTCTTT
NA,TRBD2,TRBV5-1,TRBJ2-3,CASSSGLAGFHTDTQYF,TGCGCCAGCAGCTCGGGACTAGCCGGCTTTCACACAGATACGCAGTATTTT
NA,TRBD2,TRBV5-1,TRBJ2-1,CASSLASGGRYNEQFF,TGCGCCAGCAGCTTGGCTAGCGGGGGGCGTTACAATGAGCAGTTCTTC
NA,NA,TRBV6-6,TRBJ2-7,CASSPLVEQYF,TGTGCCAGCAGCCCATTAGTCGAGCAGTACTTC
few,NA,TRBV5-1,TRBJ1-4,CASKKVQGDEKLFF,TGCGCCAGCAAGAAAGTACAGGGCGATGAAAAACTGTTTTTT
NA,TRBD2,TRBV10-3,TRBJ2-1,CATLAGGTNEQFF,TGTGCCACCCTAGCGGGGGGAACCAATGAGCAGTTCTTC
NA,NA,TRBV9,TRBJ2-2,CASSGLGGSGELFF,TGTGCCAGCAGCGGCCTCGGAGGTTCCGGGGAGCTGTTTTTT
NA,TRBD1,TRBV4-1,TRBJ1-2,CASSLTSGTAYGYTF,TGCGCCAGCAGCCTGACCTCCGGGACAGCCTATGGCTACACCTTC
once,TRBD1,TRBV28,TRBJ1-2,CASSGTGGVYGYTF,TGTGCCAGCAGTGGAACAGGGGGGGTCTATGGCTACACCTTC
few,TRBD1,TRBV6-5,TRBJ1-6,CASSTGENSPLHF,TGTGCCAGCTCGACAGGGGAGAATTCACCCCTCCACTTT
NA,NA,TRBV6-1,TRBJ1-2,CASSEAHAGDYGYTF,TGTGCCAGCAGTGAAGCGCACGCCGGGGACTATGGCTACACCTTC
NA,NA,TRBV30,TRBJ2-2,CAWSGQNIGGELFF,TGTGCCTGGAGTGGACAGAATATTGGCGGGGAGCTGTTTTTT
NA,TRBD2,TRBV25-1,TRBJ2-2,CASSASGMAELFF,TGTGCCAGCAGTGCTAGCGGGATGGCGGAGCTGTTTTTT
NA,TRBD2,TRBV11-2,TRBJ2-3,CASSLVELAGGRATDTQYF,TGTGCCAGCAGCTTAGTTGAACTAGCGGGGGGTCGAGCCACAGATACGCAGTATTTT
NA,TRBD2,TRBV5-8,TRBJ2-1,CASSQTGLAGGSSYNEQFF,TGTGCCAGCAGCCAAACGGGACTAGCGGGAGGGTCATCCTACAATGAGCAGTTCTTC
NA,TRBD1,TRBV5-1,TRBJ1-6,CASSLGTGGKSPLHF,TGCGCCAGCAGCTTGGGGACAGGGGGCAAGTCACCCCTCCACTTT
NA,NA,TRBV5-1,TRBJ2-7,CASSLSGTGEQYF,TGCGCCAGCAGCCTTTCGGGGACGGGGGAGCAGTACTTC
NA,NA,TRBV30,TRBJ2-7,CALESSYEQYF,TGTGCCCTGGAGAGCTCCTACGAGCAGTACTTC
NA,NA,TRBV7-9,TRBJ2-5,CASSPPGQETQYF,TGTGCCAGCAGCCCCCCTGGGCAAGAGACCCAGTACTTC
NA,TRBD2,TRBV9,TRBJ2-7,CASSVEASGGYEQYF,TGTGCCAGCAGCGTAGAAGCTAGCGGGGGCTACGAGCAGTACTTC
NA,TRBD1,TRBV5-1,TRBJ2-1,CASSLDRGSYNEQFF,TGCGCCAGCAGCTTGGACAGGGGCTCCTACAATGAGCAGTTCTTC
NA,NA,TRBV10-2,TRBJ1-4,CASGVSTNEKLFF,TGCGCCTCTGGAGTCTCAACTAATGAAAAACTGTTTTTT
NA,NA,TRBV6-1,TRBJ2-1,CASSEYWNEQFF,TGTGCCAGCAGTGAATATTGGAATGAGCAGTTCTTC
few,NA,TRBV12-3/TRBV12-4,TRBJ1-2,CASSLYSYGYTF,TGTGCCAGCAGTTTGTACAGCTATGGCTACACCTTC
once,TRBD2,TRBV30,TRBJ2-3,CAWSVHGGISTDTQYF,TGTGCCTGGAGTGTACACGGGGGGATATCCACAGATACGCAGTATTTT
NA,NA,TRBV3-1/TRBV3-2,TRBJ1-1,CASSGRGNTEAFF,TGTGCCAGCAGTGGTCGGGGAAACACTGAAGCTTTCTTT
NA,NA,TRBV5-3,TRBJ1-1,CARSDSDTEAFF,TGTGCCAGAAGCGACTCAGACACTGAAGCTTTCTTT
few,TRBD1,TRBV5-1,TRBJ1-1,CASSGTGVMTEAFF,TGCGCCAGCAGCGGAACAGGGGTTATGACTGAAGCTTTCTTT
NA,TRBD1,TRBV28,TRBJ2-1,CASIPTGFRQGWFF,TGTGCCAGCATCCCTACGGGGTTTCGACAGGGCTGGTTCTTC
NA,NA,TRBV13,TRBJ1-1,CASSLRPGTEAFF,TGTGCCAGCAGCTTAAGACCAGGCACTGAAGCTTTCTTT